This T cell receptor beta chain comes out of a study of blood T cells in healthy people across ages. A word on this clonotype: Its specificity is not known.

Study-level points and caveats: Percentage of naive T cells showed a strong correlation with TCR beta diversity.

A second PCR of roughly 7 to 11 cycles used a sample-barcoded 5' primer and a J-beta primer mix. One entry per CDR3 protein, called by TCRdb with MiXCR from the 5' RACE reads. The repertoire holds 790,000 or so distinct CDR3 sequences, with around 45% as singletons. CDR3 length equals 14 residues. J lost 0 bases, V lost 1 base, and 3 bases had no gene match. CDR1 and CDR2 (germline): GTSNPN, SVGIG (reference sequence). The material sequenced was blood. This rearrangement joins TRBV30 to TRBJ2-7; 7 bases map to TRBD1. This clonotype was obtained from an elderly man in good health. CDR3 coding DNA: TGTGCCTGGAGTGCCGGGGACAGCTCCTACGAGCAGTACTTC. Residues: CAWSAGDSSYEQYF.